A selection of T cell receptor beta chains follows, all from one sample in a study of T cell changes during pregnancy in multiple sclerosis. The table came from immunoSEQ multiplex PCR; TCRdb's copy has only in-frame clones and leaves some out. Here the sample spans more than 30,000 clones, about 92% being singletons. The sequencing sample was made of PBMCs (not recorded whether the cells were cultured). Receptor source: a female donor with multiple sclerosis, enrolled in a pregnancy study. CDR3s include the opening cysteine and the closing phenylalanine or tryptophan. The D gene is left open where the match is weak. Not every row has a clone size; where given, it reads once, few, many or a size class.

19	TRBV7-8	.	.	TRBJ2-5	TGTGCCAGCAGCTTAGCACGAGGTGCAGGGATCGGCTTCCAAGAGACCCAGTACTTC	CASSLARGAGIGFQETQYF
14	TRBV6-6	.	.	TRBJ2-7	TGTGCCAGCAGTTTCGTGCCACAGGAGTACGAGCAGTACTTC	CASSFVPQEYEQYF
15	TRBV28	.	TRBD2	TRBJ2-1	TGTGCCAGCAGTTTAGCTAGCGGGAGTCAGGCTGAGCAGTTCTTC	CASSLASGSQAEQFF
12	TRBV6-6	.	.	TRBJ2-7	TGTGCCAGCAGTCGGCAGGGAAGCGAGCAGTACTTC	CASSRQGSEQYF
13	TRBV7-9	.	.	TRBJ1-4	TGTGCCAGCAGCGCCTTGTCGGATGAAAAACTGTTTTTT	CASSALSDEKLFF
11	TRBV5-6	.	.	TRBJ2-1	TGTGCCAGCAGCTTGAGACGCGAGCAGTTCTTC	CASSLRREQFF
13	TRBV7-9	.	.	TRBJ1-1	TGTGCCAGCAGCCCGCCCTTAATCACTGAAGCTTTCTTT	CASSPPLITEAFF
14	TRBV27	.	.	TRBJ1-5	TGTGCCAGCAGGTCACAGGGAGTAGGTCAGCCCCAGCATTTT	CASRSQGVGQPQHF
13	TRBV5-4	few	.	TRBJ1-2	TGTGCCAGCAGCTTGGAGAAAAACTATGGCTACACCTTC	CASSLEKNYGYTF
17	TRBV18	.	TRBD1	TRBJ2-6	TGTGCCAGCTCTCAGGGGACAGGGTCATCGGGGGCCAACGTCCTGACTTTC	CASSQGTGSSGANVLTF
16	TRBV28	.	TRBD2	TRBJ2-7	TGTGCCAGCAGTTTAACCCCTTCGGCGGGGGACTACGAGCAGTACTTC	CASSLTPSAGDYEQYF
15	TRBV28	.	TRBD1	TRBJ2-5	TGTGCCAGCAGCCCGGACAGGCCAGGGGTGGAGACCCAGTACTTC	CASSPDRPGVETQYF
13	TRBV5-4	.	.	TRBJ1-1	TGTGCCATCCAACAGGGCCTGAACACTGAAGCTTTCTTT	CAIQQGLNTEAFF
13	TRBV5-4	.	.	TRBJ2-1	TGTGCCAGCAGCCTCGCTACATACAATGAGCAGTTCTTC	CASSLATYNEQFF
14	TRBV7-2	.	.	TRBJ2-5	TGTGCCAGCAGCTTAAGGAGGGCCACGGAGACCCAGTACTTC	CASSLRRATETQYF
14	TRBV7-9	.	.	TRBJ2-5	TGTGCCAGCAGCTTAGGGCATCGCCAAGAGACCCAGTACTTC	CASSLGHRQETQYF
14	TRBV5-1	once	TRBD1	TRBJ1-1	TGCGCCAGCAGCCCACGGGACAGGGTCACTGAAGCTTTCTTT	CASSPRDRVTEAFF
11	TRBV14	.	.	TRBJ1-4	TGTGCCAGCAGAAGGAAACGCGGACTGTTTTTT	CASRRKRGLFF
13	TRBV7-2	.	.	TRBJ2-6	TGTGCCAGCAGCTCCCCCGGGGCCAACGTCCTGACTTTC	CASSSPGANVLTF
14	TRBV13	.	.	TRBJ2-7	TGTGCCAGCAGCTTCCAGGGTTTTTCGTACGAGCAGTACTTC	CASSFQGFSYEQYF
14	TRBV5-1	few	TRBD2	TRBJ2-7	TGCGCCAGCAGCGGGCGACTAGCTCACTACGAGCAGTACTTC	CASSGRLAHYEQYF
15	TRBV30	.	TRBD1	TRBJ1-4	TGTGCCTGGAGTGTAGGTGGGACAGTTTATGAAAAACTGTTTTTT	CAWSVGGTVYEKLFF
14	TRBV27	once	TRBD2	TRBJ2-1	TGTGCCAGCAGAGGGACTAGCGCCTACAATGAGCAGTTCTTC	CASRGTSAYNEQFF
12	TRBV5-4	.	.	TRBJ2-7	TGTGCCAGCAGCTTGGATCGGGGGGAGCAGTACTTC	CASSLDRGEQYF
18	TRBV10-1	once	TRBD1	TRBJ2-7	TGCGCCAGCAGGGGGACAGCTCGAAATAAGAAAAACTCCTACGAGCAGTACTTC	CASRGTARNKKNSYEQYF
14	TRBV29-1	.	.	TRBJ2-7	TGCAGCGCCGACCATGCCAGGAGCTCCTACGAGCAGTACTTC	CSADHARSSYEQYF
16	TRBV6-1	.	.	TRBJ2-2	TGTGCCAGCAGTGACGAGTGGGCAGGGTCAACCGGGGAGCTGTTTTTT	CASSDEWAGSTGELFF
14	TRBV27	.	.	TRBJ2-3	TGTGCCAGCAGTGGCGCGGGGGCCACAGATACGCAGTATTTT	CASSGAGATDTQYF
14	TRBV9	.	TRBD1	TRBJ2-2	TGTGCCAGCAGCCGCCGACAGGGGGACGGGGAGCTGTTTTTT	CASSRRQGDGELFF
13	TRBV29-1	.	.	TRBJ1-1	TGCAGCGTTTCCGGGACACGAAACACTGAAGCTTTCTTT	CSVSGTRNTEAFF
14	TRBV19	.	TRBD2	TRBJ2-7	TGTGCCAGTAAAGGGACTAGCGGGAGGAACGAGCAGTACTTC	CASKGTSGRNEQYF
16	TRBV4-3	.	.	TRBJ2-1	TGCGCCAGCAGCCAGTTACCCGGGACTTCATACAATGAGCAGTTCTTC	CASSQLPGTSYNEQFF
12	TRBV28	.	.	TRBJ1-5	TGTGCCAGCAGATATAGCAATCAGCCCCAGCATTTT	CASRYSNQPQHF
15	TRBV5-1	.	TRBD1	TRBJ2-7	TGCGCCAGCAGCTTGGTCGGACAGGGACCCTACGAGCAGTACTTC	CASSLVGQGPYEQYF
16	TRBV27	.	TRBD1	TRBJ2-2	TGTGCCAGCAGTTCGGGACAGGCGTGGCTCACCGGGGAGCTGTTTTTT	CASSSGQAWLTGELFF
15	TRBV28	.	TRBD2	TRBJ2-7	TGTGCCAGCAGTTTGGGACTAGCGGGAGAATCCGAGCAGTACTTC	CASSLGLAGESEQYF
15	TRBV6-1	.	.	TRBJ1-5	TGTGCCAGCAGTGGGGGATTTTATAGCAATCAGCCCCAGCATTTT	CASSGGFYSNQPQHF
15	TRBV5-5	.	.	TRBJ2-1	TGTGCCAGCAGCTTTCTCGGCGAATACTACAATGAGCAGTTCTTC	CASSFLGEYYNEQFF
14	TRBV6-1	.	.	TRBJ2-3	TGTGCCAGCATGCGGACACTTTATACAGATACGCAGTATTTT	CASMRTLYTDTQYF
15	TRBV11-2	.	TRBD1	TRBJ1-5	TGTGCCAGCATGCGAGGGACAGAACCGGCTCAGCCCCAGCATTTT	CASMRGTEPAQPQHF
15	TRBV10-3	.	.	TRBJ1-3	TGTGCCATCAGTGAGTCACGCGACTCTGGAAACACCATATATTTT	CAISESRDSGNTIYF
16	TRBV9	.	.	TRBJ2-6	TGTGCCAGCAGCGTCGACAGAGTCTATGGGGCCAACGTCCTGACTTTC	CASSVDRVYGANVLTF
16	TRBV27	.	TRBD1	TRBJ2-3	TGTGCCAGCAGCCAGGGACAGGGAAAAAGGACAGATACGCAGTATTTT	CASSQGQGKRTDTQYF
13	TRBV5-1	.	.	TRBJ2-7	TGCGCCAGCAGACCACAGGGCTCCTACGAGCAGTACTTC	CASRPQGSYEQYF
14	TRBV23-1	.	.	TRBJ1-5	TGCGCCACCAATTGTCAACAGGCGAATCAGCCCCAGCATTTT	CATNCQQANQPQHF
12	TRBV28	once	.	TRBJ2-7	TGTGCCAGCAGGGGCGGGGCCTACGAGCAGTACTTC	CASRGGAYEQYF
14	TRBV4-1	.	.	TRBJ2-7	TGCGCCAGCAGCCAAGTTGGCGGGTCCTACGAGCAGTACTTC	CASSQVGGSYEQYF
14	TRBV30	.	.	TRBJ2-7	TGTGCCTGGAAGGTGGGGCCTAGCGCATACGAGCAGTACTTC	CAWKVGPSAYEQYF
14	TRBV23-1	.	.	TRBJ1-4	TGCGCCAGCGGTGACAGGACCAGAGTCGAAAAACTGTTTTTT	CASGDRTRVEKLFF
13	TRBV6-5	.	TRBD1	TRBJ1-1	TGTGCCAGCAGAGAGACAGGGGCTACTGAAGCTTTCTTT	CASRETGATEAFF
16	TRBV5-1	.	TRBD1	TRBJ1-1	TGCGCCAGCAGCTTGGGACAGGGTTTGTTCGCGACTGAAGCTTTCTTT	CASSLGQGLFATEAFF
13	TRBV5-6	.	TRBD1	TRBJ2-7	TGTGCCAGCAGCTTGGCGACGGTCACAGGGGAGTACTTC	CASSLATVTGEYF
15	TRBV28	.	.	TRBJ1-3	TGTGCCAGCAGTTTTCAGAGGGCCCCTGGAAACACCATATATTTT	CASSFQRAPGNTIYF
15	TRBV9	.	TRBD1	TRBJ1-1	TGTGCCAGCAGCACCTTGACAGGGGAGAACACTGAAGCTTTCTTT	CASSTLTGENTEAFF
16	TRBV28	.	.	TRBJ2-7	TGTGCCAGCAGTTTAACCTCGTCGGCAGGGGTCTACGAGCAGTACTTC	CASSLTSSAGVYEQYF
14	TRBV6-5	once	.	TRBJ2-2	TGTGCCAGCAGTTACTCAGAAGGAATCGGGGAGCTGTTTTTT	CASSYSEGIGELFF
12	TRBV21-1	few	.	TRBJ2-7	TGTGCCAGCAGCGCGCTAAACTACGAGCAGTACTTC	CASSALNYEQYF
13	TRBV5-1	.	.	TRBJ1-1	TGCGCCAGCAGCTTGGGGGAGAACACTGAAGCTTTCTTT	CASSLGENTEAFF